The sequence of this T cell receptor (beta chain) was determined in a study of cytomegalovirus exposure and HLA in healthy donors. Study findings and constraints: The number of N-insertions in an Asian-associated ancestry cluster was reportedly below the approximately 700-donor mean in a later analysis. Reports state that TCR beta sequences accurately predicted most subjects' HLA-A and HLA-B alleles. The study flagged about 160 TCR beta chains as cytomegalovirus-associated.

This clone has more than one count but fewer than ten. What it binds is unknown. 60 Vbeta and 13 Jbeta primers were used in PCR. Profiled with immunoSEQ multiplex PCR; TCRdb holds only in-frame clones, not every one. The table includes 110,000 or so clones, under 90% detected once. CDR1 is MNHEY and CDR2 is SMNVEV in the germline V gene (reference sequence). The CDR3 is made up of 19 amino acids. V lost 5 bases, J lost 3 bases, and 16 bases stayed unmatched. The gene calls are TRBV27 and TRBJ2-3, with TRBD1 identical over 11 bases. This TCR came from a woman under 30 in good health and CMV-seronegative. The sequencing input was PBMCs. The CDR3 reads CASSHSDRGPSFGTDTQYF. The DNA of the CDR3 is TGTGCCAGCAGTCACTCGGACAGGGGGCCTAGTTTCGGGACAGATACGCAGTATTTT.